The table lists the clone carrying this TCR beta chain with many counts. This entry belongs to a study of spatial heterogeneity in lung cancer. TCRdb passed the 5' RACE reads through MiXCR, listing each CDR3 protein once. The table records about 39,000 distinct CDR3 sequences, 2.5% to 3.5% of them present only once. Time point in this sample: sample taken at primary tumor resection. Untreated early-stage non-small cell lung cancer patients, 55 to 85 in total, were the donors. This TCR came from a male donor with early-stage non-small cell lung cancer. The source was normal lung tissue next to the tumor, collected at surgery.

The CDR3 region is CASSLQGQIGYTF. Written as DNA, the CDR3 is TGTGCCAGCAGCCTCCAGGGACAAATTGGCTACACCTTC. The V and J genes are TRBV7-9 and TRBJ1-2; tentative D call: TRBD1 (6 bases). Trimming removed 5 bases from V and 7 bases from J, with 14 bases in between. Germline CDR1 SEHNR, CDR2 FQNEAQ (reference sequence). This CDR3 region has 13 residues.